These T cell receptor beta chains were read from a single sample in a study of T cell changes during pregnancy in multiple sclerosis. Data came from immunoSEQ multiplex PCR; TCRdb stores just in-frame clones and leaves some out. The data contain about 34,000 clones, 70% to 90% of them singletons. The source was CD8+ T cells from peripheral blood mononuclear cells, collected in the third trimester of pregnancy. These receptors were obtained from a female donor with multiple sclerosis, enrolled in a pregnancy study. Each CDR3 is given with its conserved first and last residue. The order of the fields is CDR3 protein, CDR3 DNA, J gene, CDR3 length, clone size, D gene, V gene. The D gene is left open where the match is weak. A row's size may be missing; if present it is once, few, many or a size class.

CDR3 protein: CASSTGWTGPGELFF; CDR3 DNA: TGTGCCAGTAGTACGGGATGGACAGGGCCCGGGGAGCTGTTTTTT; J gene: TRBJ2-2; CDR3 length: 15; clone size: few; D gene: TRBD1; V gene: TRBV19
CDR3 protein: CASSQGGQMNTEAFF; CDR3 DNA: TGCGCCAGCAGCCAAGGGGGACAGATGAACACTGAAGCTTTCTTT; J gene: TRBJ1-1; CDR3 length: 15; clone size: -; D gene: TRBD1; V gene: TRBV4-3
CDR3 protein: CASRVAGGYNEQFF; CDR3 DNA: TGTGCCAGCAGGGTAGCGGGGGGGTACAATGAGCAGTTCTTC; J gene: TRBJ2-1; CDR3 length: 14; clone size: -; D gene: TRBD2; V gene: TRBV27
CDR3 protein: CASSLSGVRKAFF; CDR3 DNA: TGTGCCAGCAGTTTATCAGGGGTGAGGAAAGCTTTCTTT; J gene: TRBJ1-1; CDR3 length: 13; clone size: -; D gene: -; V gene: TRBV27
CDR3 protein: CASSLTATYEQYF; CDR3 DNA: TGCGCCAGCAGCTTGACAGCAACCTACGAGCAGTACTTC; J gene: TRBJ2-7; CDR3 length: 13; clone size: -; D gene: -; V gene: TRBV5-1
CDR3 protein: CASSPTGDFNQPQHF; CDR3 DNA: TGTGCCAGTAGCCCGACAGGGGACTTCAATCAGCCCCAGCATTTT; J gene: TRBJ1-5; CDR3 length: 15; clone size: -; D gene: TRBD1; V gene: TRBV19
CDR3 protein: CASSLGQGVFF; CDR3 DNA: TGTGCCAGCAGCTTGGGACAGGGAGTGTTCTTT; J gene: TRBJ1-1; CDR3 length: 11; clone size: -; D gene: TRBD1; V gene: TRBV11-2
CDR3 protein: CASSEGGQGADEQFF; CDR3 DNA: TGTGCCAGCAGTGAGGGGGGACAGGGGGCGGATGAGCAGTTCTTC; J gene: TRBJ2-1; CDR3 length: 15; clone size: many; D gene: TRBD1; V gene: TRBV6-4
CDR3 protein: CATSMGSGEEKLFF; CDR3 DNA: TGTGCCACCAGCATGGGATCCGGGGAAGAAAAACTGTTTTTT; J gene: TRBJ1-4; CDR3 length: 14; clone size: -; D gene: -; V gene: TRBV15
CDR3 protein: CASSYRSDRTDTQYF; CDR3 DNA: TGTGCCAGCAGTTACCGTTCGGACAGGACAGATACGCAGTATTTT; J gene: TRBJ2-3; CDR3 length: 15; clone size: -; D gene: TRBD1; V gene: TRBV6-5
CDR3 protein: CASSEFSYGELFF; CDR3 DNA: TGTGCCAGCAGTGAATTTAGCTACGGGGAGCTGTTTTTT; J gene: TRBJ2-2; CDR3 length: 13; clone size: -; D gene: -; V gene: TRBV25-1
CDR3 protein: CASSLGTGGRDTEAFF; CDR3 DNA: TGTGCCAGCAGCTTAGGGACAGGGGGCCGGGACACTGAAGCTTTCTTT; J gene: TRBJ1-1; CDR3 length: 16; clone size: -; D gene: TRBD1; V gene: TRBV7-6
CDR3 protein: CASSLEGDYRETQYF; CDR3 DNA: TGTGCCAGCAGTTTAGAGGGGGATTACCGAGAGACCCAGTACTTC; J gene: TRBJ2-5; CDR3 length: 15; clone size: -; D gene: -; V gene: TRBV27
CDR3 protein: CASSLGTEYNSPLHF; CDR3 DNA: TGTGCCAGCAGCCTCGGGACAGAATATAATTCACCCCTCCACTTT; J gene: TRBJ1-6; CDR3 length: 15; clone size: -; D gene: TRBD1; V gene: TRBV5-6
CDR3 protein: CSVALGGRDRASYEQYF; CDR3 DNA: TGCAGCGTCGCCCTAGGTGGTCGGGACAGGGCATCCTACGAGCAGTACTTC; J gene: TRBJ2-7; CDR3 length: 17; clone size: -; D gene: TRBD1; V gene: TRBV29-1
CDR3 protein: CASSSALAGQETQYF; CDR3 DNA: TGTGCCAGCAGCTCGGCTCTAGCGGGGCAAGAGACCCAGTACTTC; J gene: TRBJ2-5; CDR3 length: 15; clone size: -; D gene: TRBD2; V gene: TRBV5-6